This TCR beta chain emerged from a study of blood T cell repertoires in COVID-19. The wider study: The United States, Italy and Spain were the sources of the acute and convalescent COVID-19 samples.

V lost 7 bases and J 6 bases, leaving 12 bases between the germline ends. This CDR3 has 13 amino acids. Germline CDR1 reads LNHDA; CDR2 reads SQIVND (reference sequence). In the authors' methods: How many nucleated cells were present was estimated from reference gene primer amplification. TCRdb's table, derived via immunoSEQ multiplex PCR, lists solely in-frame clones and lacks some. Clone size and the V and J calls come from that table; the DNA yielded D and trimming. The data hold about 61,000 clones, with 88% observed a single time. This chain joins TRBV19 and TRBJ1-4; unclear D gene. This receptor was obtained from a woman aged 45-59 years with active or convalescent COVID-19. Sequencing was carried out using peripheral blood. The CDR3 protein is CASNTGRDEKLFF. The CDR3 DNA follows: TGTGCCAGTAACACCGGGAGGGATGAAAAACTGTTTTTT.